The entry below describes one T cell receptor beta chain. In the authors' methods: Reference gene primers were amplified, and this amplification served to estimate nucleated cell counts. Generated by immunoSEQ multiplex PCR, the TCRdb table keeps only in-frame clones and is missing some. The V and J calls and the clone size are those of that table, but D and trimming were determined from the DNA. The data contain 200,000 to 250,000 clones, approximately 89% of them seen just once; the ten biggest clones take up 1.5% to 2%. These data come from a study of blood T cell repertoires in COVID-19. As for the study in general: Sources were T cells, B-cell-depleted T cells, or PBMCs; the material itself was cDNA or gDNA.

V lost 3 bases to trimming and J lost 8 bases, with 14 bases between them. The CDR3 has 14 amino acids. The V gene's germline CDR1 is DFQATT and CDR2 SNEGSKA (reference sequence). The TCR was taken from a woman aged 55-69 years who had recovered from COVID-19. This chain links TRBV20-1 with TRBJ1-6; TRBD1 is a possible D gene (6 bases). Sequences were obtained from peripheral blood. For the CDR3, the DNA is TGCAGTGCTAGTAGGCAGGGGAGGGATTCACCCCTCCACTTT. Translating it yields CSASRQGRDSPLHF.